These 25 T cell receptor beta chains came from one sample sequenced in a study of CD8+ T cells in alopecia areata. Extracted from the samples, RNA was reverse transcribed into cDNA to serve as the sequencing template. Clones were read by immunoSEQ multiplex PCR, and TCRdb kept only the in-frame ones, dropping some. Among roughly 250,000 clones listed, roughly two thirds were seen once. The sample was CD4+ T cells sorted from blood, taken at week 0. Receptors were obtained from a human donor with alopecia areata.

This chain joins TRBV10-3 and TRBJ1-2; 9 nucleotides align to TRBD1. Germline V CDR1 and CDR2: ENHRY, SYGVKD. V shed 5 bases and J 7 bases; nucleotides not matched to a gene: 5. There are 13 residues in the CDR3. The CDR3 DNA reads as TGTGCCATCAGTAGGACAGGGGACTCTGGCTACACCTTC. The encoded protein is CAISRTGDSGYTF.

V and J are TRBV5-1 and TRBJ2-3, with 9 bases identical to TRBD1. V lost 5 bases to trimming and J lost 6 bases; unmatched junction nucleotides: 13. Looked up from germline, CDR1 is SGHRS and CDR2 is YFSETQ. This CDR3 spans 16 amino acids. The DNA of the CDR3 is TGCGCCAGCAGACCTAGACAGGGGGATGTGGTCGATACGCAGTATTTT. This translates into CASRPRQGDVVDTQYF.

This clone was counted only a few times. This chain links TRBV2 with TRBJ1-2; the D is unclear. The CDR3 sequence is 13 residues long. The V gene lost 1 base and the J gene lost 0 bases, with 3 bases spanning the gap. The germline V gene has CDR1 SNHLY and CDR2 FYNNEI. The CDR3 DNA is TGTGCCAGCAGTGAAGGGGCTAACTATGGCTACACCTTC. Translating gives CASSEGANYGYTF.

The chain has TRBV5-6 and TRBJ1-2; tentatively, D is TRBD1 (5 bases). Trimming left V 2 bases short and J 4 bases short, with 15 bases between. Germline V CDR1 and CDR2: SGHDT, YYEEEE. The CDR3 length is 15 residues. CDR3 in DNA: TGTGCCAGCAGCTTACGACAGAGCATTAGCTATGGCTACACCTTC. This sequence encodes CASSLRQSISYGYTF.

The gene calls are TRBV6-5 and TRBJ1-1; D remains ambiguous. V was cut by 4 bases and J by 5 bases, with 17 bases left in between. This CDR3 is 15 amino acids long. In germline, CDR1 is MNHEY, CDR2 SVGAGI. The chain's CDR3 is CASSSGGLHGTEAFF. CDR3 nucleotides: TGTGCCAGCAGTTCGGGTGGGCTGCACGGGACTGAAGCTTTCTTT.

The chain employs TRBV7-9 and TRBJ1-6, with D hard to call. Trimming shortened V by 1 base and J by 0 bases, and 10 bases separated the two germline ends. Germline lookup yields CDR1 SEHNR and CDR2 FQNEAQ (reference sequence). The CDR3 runs 17 residues. CDR3 amino acids: CASSLGVGSSYNSPLHF. The CDR3 region has the DNA TGTGCCAGCAGCTTAGGAGTAGGGAGCTCCTATAATTCACCCCTCCACTTT.

The V and J genes are TRBV5-1 and TRBJ2-7; TRBD1 matches 11 bases. Germline V lookup: CDR1 SGHRS, CDR2 YFSETQ. The CDR3 is made up of 14 amino acids. V lost 4 bases to trimming and J lost 6 bases; unmatched junction nucleotides: 6. The CDR3 DNA reads TGCGCCAGCAGCCTGGACAGGGGGCCTGGCGAGCAGTACTTC. Protein sequence: CASSLDRGPGEQYF.

V usage is TRBV29-1 and J usage is TRBJ1-2; a possible D gene is TRBD1 (5 bases). Trimming removed 2 bases from V and 0 bases from J, with 13 bases in between. Germline values: CDR1 SQVTM, CDR2 ANQGSEA. This CDR3 has 15 residues. The CDR3 DNA reads as TGCAGCGTTGAACCTGTCAGGGCAGCTAACTATGGCTACACCTTC. Encoded protein: CSVEPVRAANYGYTF.

Note on this clone: At the DNA level, this CDR3 is encoded by other sequences in the same sample as well. The J gene is TRBJ1-2, the V gene TRBV6-5, with a possible D match to TRBD1 (5 bases). The CDR3 consists of 11 residues. The V end lost 6 bases, the J end lost 4 bases, and 6 bases lay between the germline ends. The germline CDR1 and CDR2 sequences are MNHEY and SVGAGI. CDR3 sequence reads: CASSQGYGYTF. CDR3 DNA sequence: TGTGCCAGCAGCCAGGGCTATGGCTACACCTTC.

This clone was seen a single time. This chain joins TRBV11-2 and TRBJ2-1, with D unresolved. V was trimmed by 5 bases and J by 7 bases, leaving 6 bases between them. The length of the CDR3 is 11 residues. Germline assignment: CDR1 SGHAT and CDR2 FQNNGV. The CDR3 here is CASSLLNEQFF. The CDR3 DNA reads TGTGCCAGCAGCCTCCTGAATGAGCAGTTCTTC.

The chain links TRBV5-6 to TRBJ1-1, with D possibly TRBD1 on 6 matching bases. V was clipped by 2 bases and J by 0 bases, with 11 bases between them. Germline CDR1 SGHDT, CDR2 YYEEEE. CDR3 length equals 15 residues. The CDR3, as DNA: TGTGCCAGCAGCTTCCCGGGACAACTGAACACTGAAGCTTTCTTT. Translated, it gives CASSFPGQLNTEAFF.

The chain is built from TRBV4-1 and TRBJ2-6, with 8 bases aligning to TRBD1. The CDR3 length is 17 residues. The junction had 7 bases not matched to a gene; V was cut back by 6 bases and J by 0 bases. CDR1 and CDR2 (germline): MGHRA, YSYEKL. The DNA for the CDR3 is TGCGCCAGCAGGTCCGGGACAGGTATCTCTGGGGCCAACGTCCTGACTTTC. Its translation is CASRSGTGISGANVLTF.

For the CDR3, the DNA is TGCGCCAGCAGCCAAGTGGCAGGGGGCGGTGAGACCCAGTACTTC. As protein: CASSQVAGGGETQYF. The J gene is TRBJ2-5, the V gene TRBV4-1, with 8 bases lining up with TRBD1. The V segment lost 1 base and the J segment 5 bases; nucleotides outside the gene matches: 6. There are 15 residues in the CDR3. The germline V gene encodes CDR1 MGHRA and CDR2 YSYEKL.

The rearrangement uses TRBV25-1 and TRBJ1-6; perhaps TRBD1 as D (5 bases). V gave up 2 bases and J gave up 10 bases, with 6 bases separating them. Germline V gene data show CDR1 as MGHDK and CDR2 as SYGVNS. The CDR3 has 12 amino acids. DNA for the CDR3: TGTGCCAGCAGTGAAGGGGACTCACCCCTCCACTTT. It specifies CASSEGDSPLHF.

The V and J genes are TRBV30 and TRBJ2-5; D might be TRBD1 (6 bases). Germline V gene lookup returns CDR1 GTSNPN and CDR2 SVGIG (reference sequence). The CDR3 loop spans 14 amino acids. V dropped 0 bases and J dropped 5 bases, with 13 bases sitting between them. Written as DNA, the CDR3 is TGTGCCTGGAGTGTCGTCAACAGGGTTGAGACCCAGTACTTC. Its protein product is CAWSVVNRVETQYF.

This clone was seen more than once but under ten times. The gene calls are TRBV29-1 and TRBJ2-7; TRBD2 matches at 13 bases. V was clipped by 5 bases and J by 0 bases; unmatched bases: 4. The CDR3 covers 15 residues. Germline-derived CDR1 and CDR2 are SQVTM and ANQGSEA. This CDR3 reads CSVRTSGGRSYEQYF. CDR3 DNA sequence: TGCAGCGTTCGGACTAGCGGGGGACGCTCCTACGAGCAGTACTTC.

The sample holds one count of this clone. The rearrangement links TRBV30 to TRBJ2-7; tentatively, D is TRBD2 (5 bases). Trimming took 0 bases from V and 4 from J, leaving 19 bases between them. Germline values: CDR1 GTSNPN, CDR2 SVGIG (reference sequence). The CDR3 runs 16 residues. Here the CDR3 DNA reads TGTGCCTGGAGTGTTCCGGGGATCGTAATCGGATACGAGCAGTACTTC. Translating it yields CAWSVPGIVIGYEQYF.

J is TRBJ2-3 and V is TRBV14; TRBD1 matches at 10 bases. Trimming at V came to 4 bases and at J to 6 bases, leaving 16 bases not matched to a gene. CDR3 length equals 18 residues. From germline, CDR1 is SGHDN and CDR2 FVKESK. CDR3 residues: CASSLRPFGTGDPDTQYF. The CDR3, as DNA: TGTGCCAGCAGCCTCCGACCCTTTGGGACAGGGGACCCGGATACGCAGTATTTT.

The rearrangement links TRBV11-2 to TRBJ2-7; D perhaps matches TRBD2 (5 bases). V lost 0 bases and J 1 base, leaving 10 bases between the germline ends. The germline CDR1 and CDR2 sequences are SGHAT and FQNNGV. This CDR3 spans 15 amino acids. The CDR3 region has the DNA TGTGCCAGCAGCTTAGAAGCGGAGGTATCCTACGAGCAGTACTTC. Translated: CASSLEAEVSYEQYF.

This rearrangement joins TRBV7-2 to TRBJ2-7; the match to TRBD1 covers 9 bases. This CDR3 contains 14 residues. Trimming cost V 5 bases and J 7 bases; bases outside gene matches: 9. Looked up from germline, CDR1 is SGHTA and CDR2 is FQGNSA. CDR3: CASSMGQGWREQYF. In nucleotides, the CDR3 is TGTGCCAGCAGCATGGGACAGGGATGGAGGGAGCAGTACTTC.

On this clone: This specimen includes other DNA sequences encoding the same CDR3. This rearrangement joins TRBV11-2 to TRBJ2-5; D gene ambiguous. In germline, CDR1 is SGHAT, CDR2 FQNNGV. The CDR3 extends over 13 amino acids. V was trimmed by 0 bases and J by 5 bases, leaving 7 bases between them. The CDR3 DNA follows: TGTGCCAGCAGCTTAGAAAGGGTGGAGACCCAGTACTTC. Its protein product is CASSLERVETQYF.

The chain is built from TRBV30 and TRBJ1-2, with D hard to call. Trimming took off 8 bases at V and 6 bases at J, with 16 bases between the two ends. The CDR3 extends over 12 amino acids. Germline V CDR1 and CDR2: GTSNPN, SVGIG (reference sequence). CDR3 in amino acids: CAPPTGCNGYTF. In DNA, the CDR3 is TGTGCCCCCCCGACGGGGTGTAATGGCTACACCTTC.

This clone was picked up one time. The chain employs TRBV30 and TRBJ2-3; 9 bases match TRBD1. The V segment lost 5 bases and the J segment 3 bases; nucleotides outside the gene matches: 0. The CDR3 consists of 12 residues. Germline CDR1 is GTSNPN and CDR2 is SVGIG (reference sequence). The chain's CDR3 is CAWDRGTDTQYF. For the CDR3, the DNA is TGTGCCTGGGACAGGGGGACAGATACGCAGTATTTT.

The chain couples TRBV29-1 to TRBJ1-2; TRBD1 matches 11 bases. The junction had 7 bases not matched to a gene; V was cut back by 6 bases and J by 4 bases. The germline V gene encodes CDR1 SQVTM and CDR2 ANQGSEA. The CDR3 is 14 amino acids. The CDR3, as DNA: TGCAGCGTGAGGACAGGGGGCTTTGGCTATGGCTACACCTTC. Translation gives CSVRTGGFGYGYTF.

This sequence joins TRBV7-6 and TRBJ1-1; D uncertain. Looked up from germline, CDR1 is SGHVS and CDR2 is FNYEAQ. The germline V and J ends were trimmed by 1 base and 5 bases, with 14 bases remaining between them. CDR3 size: 15 residues. The CDR3 loop is CASSLVSGVPTEAFF. The CDR3, as DNA: TGTGCCAGCAGCTTAGTGTCCGGGGTTCCTACTGAAGCTTTCTTT.